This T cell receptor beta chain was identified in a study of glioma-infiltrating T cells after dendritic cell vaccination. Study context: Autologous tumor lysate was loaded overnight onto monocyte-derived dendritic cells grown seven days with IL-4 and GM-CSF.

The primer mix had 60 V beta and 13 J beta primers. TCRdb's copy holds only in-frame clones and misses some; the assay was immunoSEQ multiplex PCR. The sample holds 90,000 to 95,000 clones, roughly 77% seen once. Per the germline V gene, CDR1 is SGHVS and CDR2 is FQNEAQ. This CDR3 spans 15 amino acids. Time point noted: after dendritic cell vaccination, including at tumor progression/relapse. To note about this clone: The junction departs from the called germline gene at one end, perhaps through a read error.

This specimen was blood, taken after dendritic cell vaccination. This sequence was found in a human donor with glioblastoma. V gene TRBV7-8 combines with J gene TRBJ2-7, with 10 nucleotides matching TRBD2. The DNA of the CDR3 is TGTGCCAGCAGCTTACAACTAGCGGGGAACCTACGAGTGAGCTTC. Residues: CASSLQLAGNLRVSF. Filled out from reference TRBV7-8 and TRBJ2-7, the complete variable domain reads GAGVSQSPRYKVAKRGQDVALRCDPISGHVSLFWYQQALGQGPEFLTYFQNEAQLDKSGLPSDRFFAERPEGSVSTLKIQRTQQEDSAVYLCASSLQLAGNLRVSFGPGTRLTVT.